Below are 10 T cell receptor beta chains sequenced from a single sample in a study of T cell repertoires in ileal Crohn's disease. Measured with immunoSEQ multiplex PCR; TCRdb has only the in-frame clones, and not every one. Of some 12,000 clones listed, about 80% were seen once; the top ten hold roughly 4.8%. What was sequenced was ileal tissue. The receptor source for this set is an adult with Crohn's disease.

The V gene is TRBV4-1, the J gene TRBJ1-2, with 7 nucleotides matching TRBD1. J was trimmed by 8 bases and V by 4 bases; bases with no gene match: 4. The CDR3 contains 12 residues. Germline loops: CDR1 MGHRA, CDR2 YSYEKL. CDR3 nucleotide sequence: TGCGCCAGCAGCCGGACAGGAGACGGCTACACCTTC. Protein product: CASSRTGDGYTF.

The V gene is TRBV23-1, the J gene TRBJ1-1; TRBD1 matches at 8 bases. TRBV23-1 counts as an open reading frame of uncertain function. The CDR3 loop spans 15 amino acids. V shed 2 bases and J 3 bases; nucleotides not matched to a gene: 5. The DNA of the CDR3 is TGCGCCAGCAGTCAAGGGGACAGGAATTACACTGAAGCTTTCTTT. Its protein is CASSQGDRNYTEAFF.

J is TRBJ1-5 and V is TRBV27; possibly TRBD1 for D (6 bases). Per the germline V gene, CDR1 is MNHEY and CDR2 is SMNVEV (reference sequence). The CDR3 has 14 amino acids. Between the trimmed V and J ends, which lost 5 bases and 6 bases, there was a span of 14 bases. The CDR3 DNA follows: TGTGCCAGCAGTAAGGCAGGGGCCTCTCAGCCCCAGCATTTT. It yields the protein CASSKAGASQPQHF.

There are a few counts of this clone. This chain joins TRBV6-5 and TRBJ1-2; TRBD1 agrees at 8 bases. J was trimmed by 3 bases and V by 6 bases; bases with no gene match: 6. The germline CDR1 and CDR2 sequences are MNHEY and SVGAGI. The CDR3 has 14 amino acids. The DNA of the CDR3 is TGTGCCAGCAGCCTGCGACAGGGGCACTATGGCTACACCTTC. Translation: CASSLRQGHYGYTF.

The chain links TRBV27 to TRBJ1-3; D is unclear. The CDR3 has 16 amino acids. Deletions cut 5 bases from V and 0 bases from J, with 14 bases between. The germline V gene has CDR1 MNHEY and CDR2 SMNVEV (reference sequence). The DNA for the CDR3 is TGTGCCAGCAGTCCCGTCCGACTGACCTCTGGAAACACCATATATTTT. It specifies CASSPVRLTSGNTIYF.

The CDR3 region is CASSQTTGFGYNEQFF. The CDR3 DNA sequence: TGTGCCAGCAGCCAAACAACAGGGTTTGGCTACAATGAGCAGTTCTTC. The chain is built from TRBV4-2 and TRBJ2-1; tentative D call: TRBD1 (6 bases). The length of the CDR3 is 16 residues. Per germline, CDR1 LGHNA and CDR2 YNFKEQ. Trimming took 2 bases from V and 3 from J, leaving 14 bases between them.

V gene TRBV29-1 combines with J gene TRBJ2-7; TRBD1 matches 7 bases. Germline V gene data show CDR1 as SQVTM and CDR2 as ANQGSEA. The CDR3 covers 13 residues. Trimming removed 5 bases from V and 7 bases from J; junction bases left unmatched: 11. CDR3 sequence reads: CSVLTGAPREQYF. CDR3 in DNA: TGCAGCGTTCTCACAGGGGCTCCCAGGGAGCAGTACTTC.

The chain is built from TRBV7-2 and TRBJ2-5; a possible D gene is TRBD2 (6 bases). V was pared by 1 base and J by 4 bases, with 10 bases between. Germline CDR1 SGHTA, CDR2 FQGNSA. The CDR3 loop spans 14 amino acids. CDR3 sequence reads: CASSLGRGGETQYF. CDR3 DNA sequence: TGTGCCAGCAGCTTAGGGAGGGGCGGAGAGACCCAGTACTTC.

The genes are TRBV7-9 and TRBJ2-7; D call uncertain. Germline loops: CDR1 SEHNR, CDR2 FQNEAQ (reference sequence). CDR3 length: 11 residues. V lost 5 bases and J lost 1, with 3 bases in between. The CDR3 DNA reads TGTGCCAGCAGCGTATCCTACGAGCAGTACTTC. This translates into CASSVSYEQYF.

The chain combines TRBV6-1 with TRBJ2-2; D might be TRBD2 (5 bases). The ends were cut back, 1 base at V and 5 bases at J, with 11 bases in the middle. The V gene's germline CDR1 is MNHNS and CDR2 SASEGT. The CDR3 extends over 15 amino acids. CDR3 in amino acids: CASSEGEGVTGELFF. The CDR3 nucleotides read TGTGCCAGCAGTGAAGGAGAGGGAGTAACCGGGGAGCTGTTTTTT.